This T cell receptor beta chain comes out of a study of cytomegalovirus exposure and HLA in healthy donors. Study-wide points: It was reported in a later analysis that an Asian-associated ancestry cluster showed fewer N-insertions than the 666-donor mean. High specificity and sensitivity for cytomegalovirus status were reported for the classifier.

A multiplex PCR was run with 60 Vbeta primers and 13 Jbeta primers. TCRdb keeps only in-frame clones here, not all; method: immunoSEQ multiplex PCR. The sample carries 200,000 or so clones, about four fifths recorded once. CDR3 length: 13 amino acids. The V gene lost 3 bases and the J gene lost 6 bases, with 13 bases spanning the gap. Germline assignment: CDR1 SGHRS and CDR2 YFSETQ. Points on this clone: Its antigen is undetermined.

The clonotype comes from a young woman in good health and CMV-seropositive. Sample: PBMCs. The V call is TRBV5-1, the J call TRBJ2-7; the D is unclear. DNA of the CDR3: TGCGCCAGCAGCTCCCCGATGAAAGCCGAGCAGTACTTC. Translation gives CASSSPMKAEQYF.